The clone carrying this T cell receptor beta chain turned up a few times. What it binds is unknown. V shed 4 bases and J shed 0 bases, with 12 bases lying between them. This CDR3 spans 15 amino acids. Germline V gene sequence: CDR1 DFQATT, CDR2 SNEGSKA (reference sequence). The authors ran a second PCR of roughly 6 to 12 cycles using a sample-barcoded 5' primer and a J-beta primer mix. A 12-random-nucleotide template-switch adaptor tagged each cDNA molecule. TCRdb called the 5' RACE reads again in MiXCR, with one record for every CDR3 protein. The sample consists of more than 1,400,000 distinct CDR3 sequences, roughly 40% of them appearing once. This sample stems from a study of blood T cells in healthy people across ages. Study results and caveats: Measured against age, TCR beta diversity per million T cells decreased in a roughly linear manner.

This rearrangement joins TRBV20-1 to TRBJ2-2; D possibly corresponds to TRBD2 (5 bases). Sequencing used blood. This sequence originates from a woman between 18 and 29 years old in good health. CDR3 coding DNA: TGCAGTGCTATCGAGGGTGGTACGAACACCGGGGAGCTGTTTTTT. It specifies CSAIEGGTNTGELFF.